A selection of T cell receptor beta chains follows, all from one sample in a study of early T cells in non-severe SARS-CoV-2 infection. TCRdb reprocessed the 5' RACE reads with MiXCR, giving one entry per CDR3 protein. Among some 50,000 distinct CDR3 sequences listed, approximately 10% were seen once. The sample here was whole blood, taken at baseline. The receptors derive from an adult who was a healthcare worker with PCR-confirmed SARS-CoV-2 infection or an uninfected control (not recorded which). Both conserved end residues are part of each CDR3. Rows may omit the clone size; those that give it use once, few, many or a size class.

>many|TRBJ2-3|TRBV29-1
CSVELPPEVSTDTQYF
>NA|TRBJ2-1|TRBV18
CASSPIDGGPYNEQFF
>NA|TRBJ2-1|TRBV5-1
CASSLTVPSGRAREQFF
>NA|TRBJ2-1|TRBV6-1
CASSEEGLYSYNEQFF
>many|TRBJ2-7|TRBV29-1
CSVSASYEQYF
>few|TRBJ2-5|TRBV20-1
CSASGTSSETQYF
>NA|TRBJ2-7|TRBV27
CASQPGTGGGEQYF
>many|TRBJ1-2|TRBV9
CASSVEGEGPNGYTF
>NA|TRBJ1-2|TRBV4-1
CASSRTYTYYGYTF
>few|TRBJ2-7|TRBV14
CASSQVGLAGRRGLYF
>many|TRBJ1-4|TRBV27
CASRPGDRVEKLFF
>many|TRBJ2-2|TRBV5-1
CASSLPPGELFF
>NA|TRBJ2-1|TRBV7-9
CASSLAKYGQFF